Listed here are 32 T cell receptor beta chains from one sample, sequenced in a study of blood T cell repertoires in COVID-19. Sequenced by immunoSEQ multiplex PCR; TCRdb stores in-frame clones only, minus some. This sample has approximately 74,000 clones, with more than 70% found just once. Source material: peripheral blood. Receptors originate from a human donor in a cohort sampled during active COVID-19.

The chain joins TRBV7-9 to TRBJ2-1, with D hard to call. This CDR3 region has 17 residues. The V gene lost 5 bases and the J gene lost 3 bases, with 20 bases spanning the gap. Looked up from germline, CDR1 is SEHNR and CDR2 is FQNEAQ (reference sequence). Here the CDR3 reads CASSPDKLGLIYNEQFF. The DNA of the CDR3 is TGTGCCAGCAGCCCTGATAAACTTGGGCTGATCTACAATGAGCAGTTCTTC. Complete variable domain (other parts from reference TRBV7-9 and TRBJ2-1): DTGVSQNPRHKITKRGQNVTFRCDPISEHNRLYWYRQTLGQGPEFLTYFQNEAQLEKSRLLSDRFSAERPKGSFSTLEIQRTEQGDSAMYLCASSPDKLGLIYNEQFFGPGTRLTVL.

This clone was detected a few times. The CDR3 DNA is TGCGCCAGCAGCTTATACGGGTCGGGGGAAAAACTGTTTTTT. Its translation: CASSLYGSGEKLFF. This chain links TRBV5-1 with TRBJ1-4, with D uncertain. There are 14 residues in the CDR3. Germline V CDR1 and CDR2: SGHRS, YFSETQ. V gave up 2 bases and J gave up 8 bases, with 13 bases separating them.

The J gene is TRBJ2-1, the V gene TRBV12-3 or TRBV12-4, with D possibly matching TRBD2 (6 bases). This CDR3 has 13 residues. Deletions cut 5 bases from V and 4 bases from J, with 9 bases between. The DNA of the CDR3 is TGTGCCAGCAGTCAGGGACTTTACAATGAGCAGTTCTTC. Its translation is CASSQGLYNEQFF.

The V and J genes are TRBV18 and TRBJ1-2; 7 bases match TRBD1. CDR3 length equals 14 residues. Trimming removed 0 bases from V and 6 bases from J; junction bases left unmatched: 4. Germline V gene sequence: CDR1 KGHSH, CDR2 LQKENI. CDR3 DNA sequence: TGTGCCAGCTCACCACCGGAAACAGGGGATGGCTACACCTTC. Protein sequence: CASSPPETGDGYTF.

CDR3 sequence reads: CASSLWGDRMTYEQYF. CDR3 in DNA: TGTGCCAGCAGTTTATGGGGGGACAGGATGACCTACGAGCAGTACTTC. The gene calls are TRBV27 and TRBJ2-7; the match to TRBD1 covers 8 bases. V shed 1 base and J 2 bases; nucleotides not matched to a gene: 7. CDR1 and CDR2 from the germline V gene are MNHEY and SMNVEV (reference sequence). The CDR3 loop spans 16 amino acids.

The chain uses TRBV10-3 and TRBJ2-2; a possible D gene is TRBD2 (6 bases). This CDR3 region has 16 residues. Trimming stripped 4 bases from V and 4 bases from J, with 16 bases between. Germline V gene lookup returns CDR1 ENHRY and CDR2 SYGVKD. The CDR3 DNA follows: TGTGCCATCAGTGGTAGCGGCAGGGTGGGCACCGGGGAGCTGTTTTTT. Amino acid sequence: CAISGSGRVGTGELFF.

The chain couples TRBV2 to TRBJ1-4, with D tentatively TRBD1 (5 bases). From germline, CDR1 is SNHLY and CDR2 FYNNEI. Trimming left V 2 bases short and J 13 bases short, with 14 bases between. This CDR3 spans 13 amino acids. DNA for the CDR3: TGTGCCAGCAGTGAAAAGGCTCAGGGAACACTGTTTTTT. The encoded protein is CASSEKAQGTLFF.

The chain links TRBV18 to TRBJ2-5; TRBD1 agrees at 7 bases. The CDR3 runs to 16 residues. Germline CDR1 is KGHSH and CDR2 is LQKENI. V was clipped by 4 bases and J by 0 bases; unmatched bases: 8. The CDR3 region is CASSRFDRVDQETQYF. CDR3 DNA sequence: TGTGCCAGCTCACGATTCGACAGGGTGGACCAAGAGACCCAGTACTTC. The full variable domain, rest sourced from reference TRBV18 and TRBJ2-5, is NAGVMQNPRHLVRRRGQEARLRCSPMKGHSHVYWYRQLPEEGLKFMVYLQKENIIDESGMPKERFSAEFPKEGPSILRIQQVVRGDSAAYFCASSRFDRVDQETQYFGPGTRLLVL.

The V gene is TRBV27, the J gene TRBJ1-2; 8 bases align to TRBD1. The trim removed 8 bases at V and 7 bases at J, leaving 9 bases unmatched. CDR3 size: 13 residues. Germline V gene lookup returns CDR1 MNHEY and CDR2 SMNVEV (reference sequence). CDR3 coding DNA: TGTGCCAGCCGGACAGGGCCGCAGGGTGGCTACACCTTC. It encodes CASRTGPQGGYTF.

The V call is TRBV5-5, the J call TRBJ1-2; 7 bases map to TRBD1. J gave up 2 bases and V 4 bases, and 5 bases lay outside the gene matches. The germline V gene encodes CDR1 SGHKS and CDR2 YYEKEE (reference sequence). The length of the CDR3 is 14 residues. CDR3 in amino acids: CASSTAQGNYGYTF. CDR3 bases: TGTGCCAGCAGCACGGCACAGGGGAACTATGGCTACACCTTC.

The chain carries TRBV12-5 and TRBJ1-1; 8 bases are a match to TRBD1. V dropped 5 bases and J dropped 0; count of bases not matched to a gene: 2. From germline, CDR1 is LGHNT and CDR2 FRNRAP. CDR3 length equals 14 residues. Written as DNA, the CDR3 is TGTGCTAGTGGTCCAGGGGGCCTGAACACTGAAGCTTTCTTT. The encoded protein is CASGPGGLNTEAFF.

This chain joins TRBV6-5 and TRBJ1-5; TRBD1 matches at 9 bases. The length of the CDR3 is 15 residues. Germline CDR1 MNHEY, CDR2 SVGAGI. The J segment lost 6 bases and the V segment lost 0 bases, leaving 3 bases of the junction unmatched. CDR3 coding DNA: TGTGCCAGCAGTTACTCAGGGACAGGGTTTCAGCCCCAGCATTTT. As protein: CASSYSGTGFQPQHF.

The chain couples TRBV2 to TRBJ2-3, with D possibly TRBD2 on 6 matching bases. The CDR3 loop spans 16 amino acids. Per the germline V gene, CDR1 is SNHLY and CDR2 is FYNNEI. With 5 bases removed from V and 1 base from J, the gap between germline ends came to 16 bases. The CDR3 DNA follows: TGTGCCAGCAGTTACGGGGGACTTTCCCGCACAGATACGCAGTATTTT. Translated: CASSYGGLSRTDTQYF.

J is TRBJ2-7 and V is TRBV3-1 (or the pseudogene TRBV3-2); the match to TRBD2 covers 8 bases. After removal of 5 bases from V and 3 bases from J, the junction contained 12 bases not matched to a gene. Germline V gene data show CDR1 as LGHDT and CDR2 as YNNKEL (reference sequence). The CDR3 extends over 16 amino acids. This CDR3 is CASSKTRFGTSYEQYF. The CDR3 nucleotides read TGTGCCAGCAGCAAAACCCGTTTCGGGACTAGCTACGAGCAGTACTTC.

This clone showed up just once. CDR3 sequence: CASSPGGGGGTEAFF. The CDR3 DNA follows: TGCGCCAGCAGCCCGGGAGGGGGCGGGGGAACTGAAGCTTTCTTT. The chain joins TRBV5-1 to TRBJ1-1; TRBD1 matches at 7 bases. V trimming: 4 bases; J trimming: 5 bases; junction bases outside the gene matches: 11. Per germline, CDR1 SGHRS and CDR2 YFSETQ. This CDR3 is built from 15 residues.

A few counts support this clone. V usage is TRBV4-2 and J usage is TRBJ2-2, with 11 bases lining up with TRBD1. The CDR3 consists of 18 residues. Germline V lookup: CDR1 LGHNA, CDR2 YNFKEQ. The J segment lost 0 bases and the V segment lost 4 bases, leaving 7 bases of the junction unmatched. CDR3: CASSRGQGAIANTGELFF. Here the CDR3 DNA reads TGTGCCAGCAGCCGCGGACAGGGGGCGATTGCGAACACCGGGGAGCTGTTTTTT.

V usage is TRBV5-1 and J usage is TRBJ2-7; TRBD2 is a possible D gene (7 bases). V was clipped by 9 bases and J by 7 bases, with 23 bases between them. Germline loops: CDR1 SGHRS, CDR2 YFSETQ. The length of the CDR3 is 14 residues. The CDR3 DNA is TGCGCCACCAACACCGGGGGGCCGACGGGGGAGCAGTACTTC. Amino acids: CATNTGGPTGEQYF.

This chain links TRBV28 with TRBJ2-1, with D possibly TRBD1 on 5 matching bases. The CDR3 is 14 residues long. The germline V and J ends were trimmed by 6 bases and 4 bases, with 13 bases remaining between them. Per germline, CDR1 MDHEN and CDR2 SYDVKM. The CDR3 bases are TGTGCCAGCAGCCCCTTGGACAATTACAATGAGCAGTTCTTC. Translation gives CASSPLDNYNEQFF.

V is TRBV6-5 and J is TRBJ2-2, with 11 bases fitting TRBD2. The length of the CDR3 is 15 residues. V gave up 6 bases and J gave up 0 bases; unmatched junction bases: 0. Germline V gene lookup returns CDR1 MNHEY and CDR2 SVGAGI. The CDR3 region has the DNA TGTGCCAGCAGACTAGCGGGAGCGAACACCGGGGAGCTGTTTTTT. Translating gives CASRLAGANTGELFF.

V is TRBV7-9 and J is TRBJ2-1; 13 positions agree with TRBD2. Losses at the gene ends were 1 base for V and 6 bases for J; bases not matched to a gene: 6. Germline-derived CDR1 and CDR2 are SEHNR and FQNEAQ (reference sequence). This CDR3 is built from 17 residues. CDR3 coding DNA: TGTGCCAGCAGCTTAGGGACTAGCGGGAGACTAAGCAATGAGCAGTTCTTC. It codes for CASSLGTSGRLSNEQFF. Together with reference TRBV7-9 and TRBJ2-1, the CDR3 gives the full variable domain: DTGVSQNPRHKITKRGQNVTFRCDPISEHNRLYWYRQTLGQGPEFLTYFQNEAQLEKSRLLSDRFSAERPKGSFSTLEIQRTEQGDSAMYLCASSLGTSGRLSNEQFFGPGTRLTVL.

The chain combines TRBV5-1 with TRBJ2-5; D not certain. Germline V gene data show CDR1 as SGHRS and CDR2 as YFSETQ. This CDR3 spans 14 amino acids. Trimming pared 5 bases from V and 0 bases from J, leaving 11 bases between. CDR3 nucleotides: TGCGCCAGCAGGCTTAGAACTGACCAAGAGACCCAGTACTTC. This translates into CASRLRTDQETQYF. The full variable domain, rest sourced from reference TRBV5-1 and TRBJ2-5, is KAGVTQTPRYLIKTRGQQVTLSCSPISGHRSVSWYQQTPGQGLQFLFEYFSETQRNKGNFPGRFSGRQFSNSRSEMNVSTLELGDSALYLCASRLRTDQETQYFGPGTRLLVL.

A few counts support this clone. This sequence joins TRBV5-1 and TRBJ1-6, with TRBD1 matching 7 bases. The CDR3 covers 15 residues. Losses at the gene ends were 4 bases for V and 7 bases for J; bases not matched to a gene: 8. Germline CDR1 and CDR2: SGHRS and YFSETQ. This CDR3 is CASSPGQARNSPLHF. The DNA for the CDR3 is TGCGCCAGCAGCCCCGGACAGGCTCGGAATTCACCCCTCCACTTT.

V usage is TRBV5-6 and J usage is TRBJ1-5, with D possibly matching TRBD1 (5 bases). CDR1 is SGHDT and CDR2 is YYEEEE in the germline V gene. The CDR3 has 16 amino acids. Trimming shortened V by 4 bases and J by 2 bases, and 16 bases separated the two germline ends. The CDR3 region has the DNA TGTGCCAGCAGCCTCTTTGGGGGGGTTGGCAATCAGCCCCAGCATTTT. The encoded protein is CASSLFGGVGNQPQHF.

As DNA, the CDR3 is TGTGCCATCAGTGAGTCAGGACAGCCAACAGATACGCAGTATTTT. It yields the protein CAISESGQPTDTQYF. J is TRBJ2-3 and V is TRBV10-3; D might be TRBD1 (6 bases). V lost 0 bases and J lost 3, with 10 bases in between. Germline values: CDR1 ENHRY, CDR2 SYGVKD. CDR3 size: 15 residues.

This clone was seen once. The chain joins TRBV19 to TRBJ2-7, with 12 bases lining up with TRBD2. The CDR3 covers 14 residues. In germline, CDR1 is LNHDA, CDR2 SQIVND (reference sequence). V lost 6 bases, J lost 6 bases, and 6 bases stayed unmatched. The CDR3 coding sequence is TGTGCCAGTAGCCTGACTAGCGGGAGAGGCGAGCAGTACTTC. Protein: CASSLTSGRGEQYF.

The chain has TRBV7-9 and TRBJ2-7, with 9 nucleotides matching TRBD1. Germline loops: CDR1 SEHNR, CDR2 FQNEAQ (reference sequence). There are 14 residues in the CDR3. The V and J ends lost 5 bases and 5 bases, in that order; junction bases with no gene match: 7. CDR3 coding DNA: TGTGCCAGCAGCATCCGGGACAGGGTCCACGAGCAGTACTTC. Translation gives CASSIRDRVHEQYF.

This clone occurred many times. V and J are TRBV11-2 and TRBJ2-7, with 7 nucleotides matching TRBD1. The CDR3 has 16 residues. Trimming cost V 1 base and J 3 bases; bases outside gene matches: 9. Looked up from germline, CDR1 is SGHAT and CDR2 is FQNNGV. Written as DNA, the CDR3 is TGTGCCAGCAGCTTAGTTGGGACAGTTTACGGCTACGAGCAGTACTTC. Translation gives CASSLVGTVYGYEQYF.

The chain links TRBV6-5 to TRBJ1-2; no clear D gene. The V and J ends lost 0 bases and 4 bases respectively, with 12 bases between them. Germline CDR1 reads MNHEY; CDR2 reads SVGAGI. CDR3 length: 15 amino acids. The DNA of the CDR3 is TGTGCCAGCAGTTACTCAGACAAGGAACTCTATGGCTACACCTTC. It translates to CASSYSDKELYGYTF.

This rearrangement joins TRBV5-6 to TRBJ1-6, with 7 bases that match TRBD1. The CDR3 covers 15 residues. With V trimmed by 3 bases and J by 7 bases, 7 bases remained unmatched. Germline V gene data show CDR1 as SGHDT and CDR2 as YYEEEE. Here the CDR3 reads CASSSTGTANSPLHF. The CDR3 region has the DNA TGTGCCAGCAGCTCTACCGGGACAGCAAATTCACCCCTCCACTTT.

The CDR3 DNA follows: TGCGCCAGCAGCTTGGGGACTATCCTCCAAGAGACCCAGTACTTC. This encodes CASSLGTILQETQYF. The V call is TRBV5-1, the J call TRBJ2-5, with TRBD2 as a possible D gene (6 bases). The CDR3 is 15 amino acids. V was cut by 0 bases and J by 1 base, with 10 bases left in between. Germline-derived CDR1 and CDR2 are SGHRS and YFSETQ.

The chain joins TRBV6-5 to TRBJ1-4; tentatively, D is TRBD1 (6 bases). Germline CDR1 reads MNHEY; CDR2 reads SVGAGI. Trimming shortened V by 7 bases and J by 8 bases, and 20 bases separated the two germline ends. The CDR3 runs to 15 residues. The CDR3 protein is CASTPLTGFGEKLFF. The CDR3 DNA reads TGTGCCAGCACCCCACTAACAGGGTTTGGCGAAAAACTGTTTTTT.

This clone was detected only a few times. The chain carries TRBV5-1 and TRBJ1-2; the D is unclear. This CDR3 contains 14 residues. V dropped 1 base and J dropped 0 bases, with 7 bases sitting between them. Germline CDR1 is SGHRS and CDR2 is YFSETQ. The CDR3 protein is CASSLSETNYGYTF. In DNA, the CDR3 is TGCGCCAGCAGCTTGAGCGAAACTAACTATGGCTACACCTTC.